Below, 31 T cell receptor beta chains from the same sample are listed, as sequenced in a study of beta chain features in type 1 diabetes. General study results and limits: Researchers report that Type 1 diabetes patients had moderately but significantly shorter TCRB CDR3s across all four CD4+ subsets.

The investigators reverse transcribed all of the isolated RNA, so they sequenced expressed TCRB transcripts. The assay was immunoSEQ multiplex PCR, and TCRdb's table has in-frame clones only and misses some. Of around 56,000 clones listed, approximately 52% are singletons. No antigen has been assigned to these receptors. Sequencing was done on a sample of Tregs from blood. Receptor source: a middle-aged woman with type 1 diabetes.

This clone came up a few times. The V call is TRBV7-9, the J call TRBJ1-1, with a tentative D call TRBD1 (5 bases). V was clipped by 11 bases and J by 1 base, with 11 bases between them. The germline gives CDR1 SEHNR, CDR2 FQNEAQ (reference sequence). The CDR3 totals 12 residues. CDR3 bases: TGTGCCTCCGGCGGGGGGAACACTGAAGCTTTCTTT. Translating gives CASGGGNTEAFF. The entire variable domain, with the rest obtained from reference TRBV7-9 and TRBJ1-1, is as follows: DTGVSQNPRHKITKRGQNVTFRCDPISEHNRLYWYRQTLGQGPEFLTYFQNEAQLEKSRLLSDRFSAERPKGSFSTLEIQRTEQGDSAMYLCASGGGNTEAFFGQGTRLTVV.

This chain joins TRBV14 and TRBJ2-2; possible D gene TRBD1, 5 bases. The germline V and J ends were trimmed by 0 bases and 15 bases, with 11 bases remaining between them. The V gene's germline CDR1 is SGHDN and CDR2 FVKESK. The CDR3 has 12 amino acids. The chain's CDR3 is CASSQDGRQMFF. CDR3 DNA: TGTGCCAGCAGCCAAGATGGAAGACAGATGTTTTTT.

The rearrangement uses TRBV11-2 and TRBJ1-2, with D tentatively TRBD1 (6 bases). Germline loops: CDR1 SGHAT, CDR2 FQNNGV. The length of the CDR3 is 17 residues. The V end was cut by 1 base, the J end by 8 bases, with 23 bases between. CDR3 coding DNA: TGTGCCAGCAGCTTAGGGGTCTCCTCTACAGGGAGTGAAGGCTACACCTTC. Protein: CASSLGVSSTGSEGYTF.

J is TRBJ1-5 and V is TRBV18, with 7 bases matching TRBD1. With V trimmed by 2 bases and J by 0 bases, 7 bases remained unmatched. Looked up from germline, CDR1 is KGHSH and CDR2 is LQKENI. The CDR3 runs 17 residues. CDR3 coding DNA: TGTGCCAGCTCACCAAGGAGGGACAGCTATAGCAATCAGCCCCAGCATTTT. Its translation: CASSPRRDSYSNQPQHF.

The chain joins TRBV7-9 to TRBJ2-1; D perhaps matches TRBD2 (7 bases). With 1 base removed from V and 4 bases from J, the gap between germline ends came to 14 bases. From germline, CDR1 is SEHNR and CDR2 FQNEAQ (reference sequence). The CDR3 length is 16 residues. The CDR3 sequence: CASSLVIGRGYNEQFF. The CDR3, as DNA: TGTGCCAGCAGCTTAGTAATTGGGAGGGGGTACAATGAGCAGTTCTTC.

This clone showed up just a few times. The chain is built from TRBV30 and TRBJ2-7, with unresolved D. The germline gives CDR1 GTSNPN, CDR2 SVGIG (reference sequence). This CDR3 contains 13 residues. V dropped 5 bases and J dropped 6 bases, with 17 bases sitting between them. This chain's CDR3 is CAWGSDALGEQYF. DNA of the CDR3: TGTGCCTGGGGTTCCGATGCCCTCGGCGAGCAGTACTTC.

The V and J genes are TRBV10-3 and TRBJ1-2; D is ambiguous. The CDR3 sequence is 13 residues long. Looked up from germline, CDR1 is ENHRY and CDR2 is SYGVKD. V was trimmed by 0 bases and J by 2 bases, leaving 4 bases between them. The CDR3, as DNA: TGTGCCATCAGTGAGTCGAGGAACTATGGCTACACCTTC. This codes for CAISESRNYGYTF.

The rearrangement joins TRBV5-6 to TRBJ2-2, with no clear D. This CDR3 region has 13 residues. Germline-derived CDR1 and CDR2 are SGHDT and YYEEEE. Trimming cost V 1 base and J 9 bases, with 10 bases left between them. CDR3 loop: CASSLFSNWELFF. In DNA form, the CDR3 reads TGTGCCAGCAGCTTGTTCTCAAACTGGGAGCTGTTTTTT.

This chain links TRBV4-1 with TRBJ2-2; tentative D call: TRBD1 (7 bases). V shed 4 bases and J shed 0 bases, with 21 bases lying between them. The CDR3 has 19 residues. CDR1 is MGHRA and CDR2 is YSYEKL in the germline V gene. In DNA, the CDR3 is TGCGCCAGCAGCCTGTGGGGGGCGACAGGGCAGGCGAACACCGGGGAGCTGTTTTTT. Protein: CASSLWGATGQANTGELFF.

This clone turned up a few times. This rearrangement joins TRBV7-2 to TRBJ1-3; TRBD1 matches 7 bases. CDR1 is SGHTA and CDR2 is FQGNSA in the germline V gene. The junction had 12 bases not matched to a gene; V was cut back by 7 bases and J by 0 bases. This CDR3 region has 17 residues. CDR3 in amino acids: CASTLHSGQSSGNTIYF. CDR3 nucleotide sequence: TGTGCCAGCACCCTCCACTCGGGACAGTCCTCTGGAAACACCATATATTTT.

This clone is deemed medium-sized (0.01 to 0.1%). This sequence joins TRBV7-3 and TRBJ2-1; TRBD2 might be the D (6 bases). Germline CDR1 reads SGHTA; CDR2 reads FQGTGA. Between the trimmed V and J ends, which lost 3 bases and 7 bases, there was a span of 19 bases. This CDR3 spans 16 amino acids. CDR3: CASSFREFASRNEQFF. CDR3 bases: TGTGCCAGCAGCTTCCGGGAGTTCGCCTCTCGGAATGAGCAGTTCTTC.

This sequence joins TRBV7-9 and TRBJ1-5, with TRBD1 identical over 11 bases. The CDR3 runs 16 residues. V shed 0 bases and J 6 bases; nucleotides not matched to a gene: 4. Germline lookup yields CDR1 SEHNR and CDR2 FQNEAQ (reference sequence). CDR3 coding DNA: TGTGCCAGCAGCTTAGCTGGACAGGGGGCCGGTCAGCCCCAGCATTTT. It encodes CASSLAGQGAGQPQHF.

This clone was detected only a few times. The chain has TRBV15 and TRBJ2-7, with D tentatively TRBD1 (6 bases). The germline gives CDR1 LNHNV, CDR2 YYDKDF (reference sequence). The CDR3 has 15 amino acids. V was cut by 0 bases and J by 6 bases, with 15 bases left in between. This chain's CDR3 is CATSRDARGVGEQYF. The CDR3 nucleotides are TGTGCCACCAGCAGAGATGCCAGGGGAGTAGGCGAGCAGTACTTC. The full variable domain, completed using reference TRBV15 and TRBJ2-7, is DAMVIQNPRYQVTQFGKPVTLSCSQTLNHNVMYWYQQKSSQAPKLLFHYYDKDFNNEADTPDNFQSRRPNTSFCFLDIRSPGLGDTAMYLCATSRDARGVGEQYFGPGTRLTVT.

This clone was observed at least ten times. V gene TRBV28 combines with J gene TRBJ2-4; TRBD2 aligns across 14 bases. Germline V gives CDR1 MDHEN, CDR2 SYDVKM. CDR3 size: 15 residues. Unmatched junction bases numbered 7, after V lost 6 bases and J lost 9 bases. This chain's CDR3 is CASSPRTSGGPIQYF. In nucleotides, the CDR3 is TGTGCCAGCAGCCCCCGGACTAGCGGGGGGCCCATTCAGTACTTC.

This chain links TRBV7-3 with TRBJ2-3; 7 positions match TRBD1. Germline CDR1 and CDR2: SGHTA and FQGTGA. This CDR3 is 17 amino acids long. V gave up 3 bases and J gave up 1 base; unmatched junction bases: 10. CDR3 residues: CASSFEGQPIRTDTQYF. CDR3 coding DNA: TGTGCCAGCAGCTTTGAGGGACAGCCGATACGCACAGATACGCAGTATTTT.

V and J are TRBV29-1 and TRBJ2-2, with D tentatively TRBD1 (6 bases). The CDR3 runs 13 residues. The V end lost 7 bases, the J end lost 2 bases, and 11 bases lay between the germline ends. The germline gives CDR1 SQVTM, CDR2 ANQGSEA. The CDR3 region is CSGSDRNTGELFF. As DNA, the CDR3 is TGCAGCGGATCGGACAGAAACACCGGGGAGCTGTTTTTT.

The V gene is TRBV2, the J gene TRBJ2-3; 8 bases match TRBD1. J was trimmed by 2 bases and V by 7 bases; bases with no gene match: 5. The V gene's germline CDR1 is SNHLY and CDR2 FYNNEI. The CDR3 has 14 residues. The CDR3 DNA is TGTGCCAGCACTCCAGGGGGCCTCACAGATACGCAGTATTTT. Amino acids: CASTPGGLTDTQYF. The complete variable domain, with remaining parts taken from reference TRBV2 and TRBJ2-3, reads EPEVTQTPSHQVTQMGQEVILRCVPISNHLYFYWYRQILGQKVEFLVSFYNNEISEKSEIFDDQFSVERPDGSNFTLKIRSTKLEDSAMYFCASTPGGLTDTQYFGPGTRLTVL.

V is TRBV6-6 and J is TRBJ1-2; 7 positions match TRBD1. Germline V gene lookup returns CDR1 MNHNY and CDR2 SVGAGI (reference sequence). This CDR3 region has 14 residues. Losses at the gene ends were 6 bases for V and 5 bases for J; bases not matched to a gene: 9. CDR3 DNA: TGTGCCAGCAGCACAACAGGGGTTTGGTATGGCTACACCTTC. It codes for CASSTTGVWYGYTF.

The V and J genes are TRBV7-9 and TRBJ1-4, with a tentative D call TRBD1 (5 bases). Trimming cost V 2 bases and J 1 base, with 20 bases left between them. This CDR3 is built from 19 residues. Germline CDR1 and CDR2: SEHNR and FQNEAQ (reference sequence). The CDR3, as DNA: TGTGCCAGCAGCTTAAGCCTTGGGGCGGCACCTCAAACTAATGAAAAACTGTTTTTT. Translated: CASSLSLGAAPQTNEKLFF.

In this sample, this clone turned up a few times. The V gene is TRBV6-6, the J gene TRBJ2-1; maybe TRBD2 (5 bases). Trimming removed 0 bases from V and 8 bases from J, with 8 bases in between. There are 13 residues in the CDR3. Germline lookup yields CDR1 MNHNY and CDR2 SVGAGI (reference sequence). The CDR3 loop reads CASSYSRGYEQFF. As DNA, the CDR3 is TGTGCCAGCAGTTACTCCCGAGGGTATGAGCAGTTCTTC.

The chain is built from TRBV7-7 and TRBJ2-7, with 7 positions matching TRBD2. This CDR3 comprises 13 residues. The trim removed 5 bases at V and 2 bases at J, leaving 3 bases unmatched. Germline-derived CDR1 and CDR2 are SSHAT and FNYEAQ (reference sequence). The CDR3 region is CASSPGGTYEQYF. CDR3 sequence (DNA): TGTGCCAGCAGCCCGGGGGGTACCTACGAGCAGTACTTC.

The V and J genes are TRBV5-1 and TRBJ2-7; the D gene is possibly TRBD2 (6 bases). From germline, CDR1 is SGHRS and CDR2 YFSETQ. The ends were cut back, 3 bases at V and 3 bases at J, with 10 bases in the middle. This CDR3 has 13 residues. The CDR3 DNA follows: TGCGCCAGCAGCTCTAGCGTTGACTACGAGCAGTACTTC. This gives the protein CASSSSVDYEQYF.

V gene TRBV6-4 combines with J gene TRBJ1-1, with a possible D match to TRBD1 (6 bases). CDR3 size: 13 residues. In germline, CDR1 is MRHNA, CDR2 SNTAGT. V lost 6 bases to trimming and J lost 4 bases, with 12 bases between them. CDR3 loop: CASRQGGSTEAFF. The CDR3, as DNA: TGTGCCAGCAGACAGGGTGGAAGCACTGAAGCTTTCTTT.

This clone showed up just a few times. The chain joins TRBV7-8 to TRBJ1-1, with D maybe TRBD1 (5 bases). Per germline, CDR1 SGHVS and CDR2 FQNEAQ. The V and J ends lost 2 bases and 3 bases respectively, with 10 bases between them. The CDR3 totals 14 residues. The CDR3 nucleotides are TGTGCCAGCAGCTTAACGGGCAGGGACACTGAAGCTTTCTTT. This gives the protein CASSLTGRDTEAFF.

The CDR3 sequence is CSGEAVYGYTF. In DNA form, the CDR3 reads TGCAGTGGAGAGGCGGTCTATGGCTACACCTTC. The chain uses TRBV20-1 and TRBJ1-2; no clear D. Germline CDR1 DFQATT, CDR2 SNEGSKA (reference sequence). Trimming took 7 bases from V and 4 from J, leaving 10 bases between them. This CDR3 has 11 residues.

The chain joins TRBV5-1 to TRBJ1-2, with D tentatively TRBD1 (6 bases). The CDR3 has 16 residues. The germline CDR1 and CDR2 sequences are SGHRS and YFSETQ. The V end lost 0 bases, the J end lost 0 bases, and 12 bases lay between the germline ends. CDR3 DNA: TGCGCCAGCAGCTTGGTGGGCAGGGGCCCTAACTATGGCTACACCTTC. It encodes CASSLVGRGPNYGYTF.

CDR3 residues: CASSLQDRDDTEAFF. In DNA form, the CDR3 reads TGTGCCAGCAGCCTCCAGGACAGGGACGACACTGAAGCTTTCTTT. The chain combines TRBV4-2 with TRBJ1-1, with 8 bases lining up with TRBD1. There are 15 residues in the CDR3. The V gene end was trimmed by 4 bases and the J gene end by 3 bases; junction bases not matched to a gene: 7. Germline-derived CDR1 and CDR2 are LGHNA and YNFKEQ.

J is TRBJ2-2 and V is TRBV5-1, with D hard to call. The CDR3 length is 14 residues. Trimming left V 5 bases short and J 4 bases short, with 12 bases between. Germline V gives CDR1 SGHRS, CDR2 YFSETQ. The CDR3 loop reads CASRPDTPTGELFF. The CDR3 bases are TGCGCCAGCAGACCCGACACCCCCACCGGGGAGCTGTTTTTT. Full variable domain (missing parts from reference TRBV5-1 and TRBJ2-2): KAGVTQTPRYLIKTRGQQVTLSCSPISGHRSVSWYQQTPGQGLQFLFEYFSETQRNKGNFPGRFSGRQFSNSRSEMNVSTLELGDSALYLCASRPDTPTGELFFGEGSRLTVL.

The J gene is TRBJ1-3, the V gene TRBV9; tentatively, D is TRBD1 (6 bases). The V end was cut by 0 bases, the J end by 0 bases, with 7 bases between. The CDR3 sequence is 15 residues long. Germline-derived CDR1 and CDR2 are SGDLS and YYNGEE. The CDR3 sequence is CASSVGGGSGNTIYF. In DNA form, the CDR3 reads TGTGCCAGCAGCGTAGGAGGGGGCTCTGGAAACACCATATATTTT.

The chain links TRBV10-3 to TRBJ2-6, with 9 bases lining up with TRBD1. V was pared by 11 bases and J by 0 bases, with 11 bases of the junction left unmatched. The CDR3 consists of 17 residues. Germline V CDR1 and CDR2: ENHRY, SYGVKD. DNA for the CDR3: TGTGCCGGATCCCCGGGACAGGGTTCCTCTGGGGCCAACGTCCTGACTTTC. Residues: CAGSPGQGSSGANVLTF.

The chain has TRBV20-1 and TRBJ2-7; D not resolved. The V gene lost 4 bases and the J gene lost 3 bases, with 7 bases spanning the gap. Germline V gene data show CDR1 as DFQATT and CDR2 as SNEGSKA (reference sequence). The CDR3 length is 11 residues. CDR3 DNA sequence: TGCAGTGCTAAATTAAACTACGAGCAGTACTTC. Translated, it gives CSAKLNYEQYF.